Each of the 7 T cell receptor beta chains below was sequenced from the same sample in a study of blood T cell repertoires in COVID-19. Libraries were prepared by immunoSEQ multiplex PCR; TCRdb keeps only in-frame clonotypes and omits some of them. The data contain more than 300,000 clones, 87% of them singletons. Sequencing was carried out using peripheral blood. Receptors were obtained from a woman younger than 45 with COVID-19, enrolled during active disease.

This clone was observed a few times. This rearrangement joins TRBV19 to TRBJ1-5, with 7 bases aligning to TRBD1. The trim removed 5 bases at V and 7 bases at J, leaving 8 bases unmatched. Germline CDR1 and CDR2: LNHDA and SQIVND (reference sequence). The CDR3 consists of 14 residues. The CDR3 reads CASSPTGTLQPQHF. The CDR3 bases are TGTGCCAGTAGTCCGACAGGGACACTGCAGCCCCAGCATTTT.

This chain connects TRBV11-3 to TRBJ2-1; D is uncertain. CDR1 and CDR2 from the germline V gene are SGHNT and YENEEA. The CDR3 spans 14 residues. V was clipped by 0 bases and J by 4 bases, with 7 bases between them. CDR3 nucleotides: TGTGCCAGCAGCTTAGAAGGAGATTACAATGAGCAGTTCTTC. Amino acids: CASSLEGDYNEQFF.

The V and J genes are TRBV27 and TRBJ2-5; a weak D match, TRBD2 (5 bases). Trimming took off 5 bases at V and 4 bases at J, with 17 bases between the two ends. This CDR3 has 15 residues. Germline CDR1 is MNHEY and CDR2 is SMNVEV (reference sequence). The CDR3 reads CASSIGLPPGETQYF. The CDR3 region has the DNA TGTGCCAGCAGTATAGGACTCCCTCCGGGAGAGACCCAGTACTTC.

V is TRBV15 and J is TRBJ2-1, with D possibly matching TRBD2 (5 bases). V was cut by 6 bases and J by 2 bases, with 17 bases left in between. CDR1 and CDR2 (germline): LNHNV, YYDKDF (reference sequence). This CDR3 comprises 16 residues. The CDR3 here is CATRHLERLTYNEQFF. The CDR3 nucleotides read TGTGCCACCAGACACCTCGAGCGGCTTACCTACAATGAGCAGTTCTTC.

The rearrangement uses TRBV13 and TRBJ2-7; 10 bases map to TRBD1. Trimming at V came to 1 base and at J to 5 bases, leaving 5 bases not matched to a gene. CDR1 PRHDT and CDR2 FYEKMQ come from the germline V gene (reference sequence). The CDR3 totals 15 residues. The CDR3 DNA reads TGTGCCAGCAGCTTAGCCGACAGGGGGCCGGACGAGCAGTACTTC. It encodes CASSLADRGPDEQYF.

The rearrangement links TRBV28 to TRBJ2-1; TRBD2 agrees at 7 bases. Germline-derived CDR1 and CDR2 are MDHEN and SYDVKM. V shed 3 bases, J shed 5 bases, and the junction held 13 bases outside the gene matches. This CDR3 has 17 residues. In nucleotides, the CDR3 is TGTGCCAGCAGTTTCTTATTACGGGGACTACAGAACAATGAGCAGTTCTTC. Encoded protein: CASSFLLRGLQNNEQFF.

This clone was recorded a few times. V is TRBV11-2 and J is TRBJ1-4; 10 bases are shared with TRBD1. Germline trimming cut 0 bases from V and 8 bases from J; bases unmatched to any gene: 6. The CDR3 length is 16 residues. Germline loops: CDR1 SGHAT, CDR2 FQNNGV. In DNA, the CDR3 is TGTGCCAGCAGCTTAGATATAGGGACAGGGGACGAAAAACTGTTTTTT. It codes for CASSLDIGTGDEKLFF. The entire variable domain, with the rest obtained from reference TRBV11-2 and TRBJ1-4, is as follows: EAGVAQSPRYKIIEKRQSVAFWCNPISGHATLYWYQQILGQGPKLLIQFQNNGVVDDSQLPKDRFSAERLKGVDSTLKIQPAKLEDSAVYLCASSLDIGTGDEKLFFGSGTQLSVL.